The T cell receptor beta chain described here comes from a study of blood T cell repertoires in COVID-19. Turning to the study itself: Sites across the United States, Italy and Spain contributed samples from acute and convalescent COVID-19.

CDR1 is LNHDA and CDR2 is SQIVND in the germline V gene (reference sequence). Trimming took 7 bases from V and 3 from J; bases not matched to a gene: 6. The CDR3 runs 15 residues. This table comes from immunoSEQ multiplex PCR, and its TCRdb copy is limited to in-frame clones, with some not included. The table lists some 310,000 clones, roughly 86% of them singletons, with roughly a tenth in the top ten. The chain employs TRBV19 and TRBJ2-1; TRBD2 aligns across 10 bases. Source material: PBMCs or T cells enriched from blood (not recorded which). This receptor was taken from a woman under 40 who had recovered from COVID-19. The DNA for the CDR3 is TGTGCCAGTAAAGCGGGAGGGACCGGCTACAATGAGCAGTTCTTC. This sequence encodes CASKAGGTGYNEQFF. Drawing the rest from reference TRBV19 and TRBJ2-1, the complete variable domain is DGGITQSPKYLFRKEGQNVTLSCEQNLNHDAMYWYRQDPGQGLRLIYYSQIVNDFQKGDIAEGYSVSREKKESFPLTVTSAQKNPTAFYLCASKAGGTGYNEQFFGPGTRLTVL.